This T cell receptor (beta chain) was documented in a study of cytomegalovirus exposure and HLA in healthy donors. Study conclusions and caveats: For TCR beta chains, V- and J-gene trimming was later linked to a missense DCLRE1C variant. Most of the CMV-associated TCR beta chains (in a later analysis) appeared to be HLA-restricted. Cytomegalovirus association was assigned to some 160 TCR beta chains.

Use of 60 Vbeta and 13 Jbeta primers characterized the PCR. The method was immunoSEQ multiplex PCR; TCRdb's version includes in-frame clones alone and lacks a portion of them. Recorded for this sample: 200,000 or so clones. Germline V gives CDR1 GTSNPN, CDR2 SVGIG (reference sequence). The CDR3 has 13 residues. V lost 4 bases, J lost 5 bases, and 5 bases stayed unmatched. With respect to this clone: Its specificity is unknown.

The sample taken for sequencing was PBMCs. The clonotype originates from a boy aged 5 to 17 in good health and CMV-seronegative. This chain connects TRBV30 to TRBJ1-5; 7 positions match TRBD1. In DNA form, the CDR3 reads TGTGCCTGGACGGGACAGCCTTATCAGCCCCAGCATTTT. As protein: CAWTGQPYQPQHF. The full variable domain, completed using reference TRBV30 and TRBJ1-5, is SQTIHQWPATLVQPVGSPLSLECTVEGTSNPNLYWYRQAAGRGLQLLFYSVGIGQISSEVPQNLSASRPQDRQFILSSKKLLLSDSGFYLCAWTGQPYQPQHFGDGTRLSIL.